This T cell receptor (beta chain) comes out of a study of T cells expressing NK-cell markers. Following a re-call of the 5' RACE reads, TCRdb has one entry per CDR3 protein and lacks DNA. Its clone listing holds 120,000 to 150,000 distinct CDR3 sequences. Germline lookup yields CDR1 KGHSH and CDR2 LQKENI. The CDR3 is made up of 16 amino acids. The chain joins TRBV18 to TRBJ2-2. Material: blood T cells: a sorted CD56 or NKG2C T cell subset, CD4+ or CD8+ T cells, or bulk PBMC T cells (not recorded which). The sequence was obtained from a man aged 18 to 29 in good health. The CDR3 here is CASSPWTTLDTGELFF.